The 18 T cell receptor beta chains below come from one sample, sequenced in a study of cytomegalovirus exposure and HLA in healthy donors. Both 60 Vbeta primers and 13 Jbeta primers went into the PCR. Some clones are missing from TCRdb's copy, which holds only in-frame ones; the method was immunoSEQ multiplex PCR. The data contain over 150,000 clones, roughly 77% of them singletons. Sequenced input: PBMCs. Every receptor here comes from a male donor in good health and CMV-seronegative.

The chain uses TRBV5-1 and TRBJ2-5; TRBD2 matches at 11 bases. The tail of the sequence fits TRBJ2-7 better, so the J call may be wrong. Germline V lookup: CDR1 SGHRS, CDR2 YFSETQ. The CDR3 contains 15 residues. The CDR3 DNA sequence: TGCGCCAGCAGCCTAGGACTAGCGGGCTCCTACGAGCAGTACTTC. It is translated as CASSLGLAGSYEQYF.

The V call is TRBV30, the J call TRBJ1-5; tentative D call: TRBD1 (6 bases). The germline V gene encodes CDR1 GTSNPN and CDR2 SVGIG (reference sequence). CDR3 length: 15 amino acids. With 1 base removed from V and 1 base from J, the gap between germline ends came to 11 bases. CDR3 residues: CAWSEQGISNQPQHF. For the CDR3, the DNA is TGTGCCTGGAGTGAGCAGGGGATAAGCAATCAGCCCCAGCATTTT. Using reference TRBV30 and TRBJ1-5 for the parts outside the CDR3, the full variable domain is SQTIHQWPATLVQPVGSPLSLECTVEGTSNPNLYWYRQAAGRGLQLLFYSVGIGQISSEVPQNLSASRPQDRQFILSSKKLLLSDSGFYLCAWSEQGISNQPQHFGDGTRLSIL.

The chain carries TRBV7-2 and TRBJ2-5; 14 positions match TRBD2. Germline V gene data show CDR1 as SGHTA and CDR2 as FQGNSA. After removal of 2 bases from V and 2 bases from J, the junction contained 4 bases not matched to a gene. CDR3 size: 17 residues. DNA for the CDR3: TGTGCCAGCAGCTTACTTCGACTAGCGGGGGGGCAAGAGACCCAGTACTTC. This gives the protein CASSLLRLAGGQETQYF. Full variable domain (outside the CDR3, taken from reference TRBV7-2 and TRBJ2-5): GAGVSQSPSNKVTEKGKDVELRCDPISGHTALYWYRQSLGQGLEFLIYFQGNSAPDKSGLPSDRFSAERTGGSVSTLTIQRTQQEDSAVYLCASSLLRLAGGQETQYFGPGTRLLVL.

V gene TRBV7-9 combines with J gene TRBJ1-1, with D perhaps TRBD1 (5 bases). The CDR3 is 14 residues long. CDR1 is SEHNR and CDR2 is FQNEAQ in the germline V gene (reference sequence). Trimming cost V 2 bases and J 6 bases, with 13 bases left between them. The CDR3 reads CASSLTGGSSEAFF. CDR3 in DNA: TGTGCCAGCAGCTTAACGGGGGGATCGTCTGAAGCTTTCTTT.

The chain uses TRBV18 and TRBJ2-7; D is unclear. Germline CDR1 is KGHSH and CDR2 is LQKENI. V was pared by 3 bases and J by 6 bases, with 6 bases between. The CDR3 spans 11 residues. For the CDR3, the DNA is TGTGCCAGCTCACCCCAGGCCGAGCAGTACTTC. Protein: CASSPQAEQYF.

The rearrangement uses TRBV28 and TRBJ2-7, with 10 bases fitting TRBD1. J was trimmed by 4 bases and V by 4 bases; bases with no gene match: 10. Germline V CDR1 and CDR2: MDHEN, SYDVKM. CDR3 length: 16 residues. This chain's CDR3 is CASSSGPGTGVYEQYF. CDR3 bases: TGTGCCAGCAGTTCGGGACCCGGGACAGGGGTTTACGAGCAGTACTTC.

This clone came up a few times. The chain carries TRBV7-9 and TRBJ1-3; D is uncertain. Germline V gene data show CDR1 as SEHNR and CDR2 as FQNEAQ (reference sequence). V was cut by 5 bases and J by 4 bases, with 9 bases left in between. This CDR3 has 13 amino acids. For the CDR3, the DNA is TGTGCCAGCAGCCTGGCGGGGGGAAACACCATATATTTT. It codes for CASSLAGGNTIYF.

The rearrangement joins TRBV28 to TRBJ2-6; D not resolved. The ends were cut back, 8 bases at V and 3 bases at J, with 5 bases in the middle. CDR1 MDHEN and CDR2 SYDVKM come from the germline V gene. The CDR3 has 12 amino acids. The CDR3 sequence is CASSFGANVLTF. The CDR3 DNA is TGTGCCAGCTCTTTTGGGGCCAACGTCCTGACTTTC.

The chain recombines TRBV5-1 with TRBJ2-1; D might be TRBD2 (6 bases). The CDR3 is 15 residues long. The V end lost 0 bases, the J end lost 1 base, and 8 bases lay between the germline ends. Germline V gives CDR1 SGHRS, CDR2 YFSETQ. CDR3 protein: CASSLVGGSYNEQFF. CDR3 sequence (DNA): TGCGCCAGCAGCTTGGTTGGGGGGTCCTACAATGAGCAGTTCTTC.

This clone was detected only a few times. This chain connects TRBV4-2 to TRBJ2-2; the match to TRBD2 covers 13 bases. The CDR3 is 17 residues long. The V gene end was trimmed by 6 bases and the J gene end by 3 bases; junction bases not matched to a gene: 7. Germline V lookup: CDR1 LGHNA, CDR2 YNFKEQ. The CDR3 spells CASRPEGTSGDTGELFF. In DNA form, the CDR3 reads TGTGCCAGCAGGCCTGAAGGGACTAGCGGGGACACCGGGGAGCTGTTTTTT.

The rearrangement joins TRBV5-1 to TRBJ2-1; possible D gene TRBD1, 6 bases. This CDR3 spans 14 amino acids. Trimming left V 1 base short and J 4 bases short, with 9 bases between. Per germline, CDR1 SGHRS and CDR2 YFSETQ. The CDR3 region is CASSLSRGYNEQFF. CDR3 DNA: TGCGCCAGCAGCTTGTCGAGGGGGTACAATGAGCAGTTCTTC.

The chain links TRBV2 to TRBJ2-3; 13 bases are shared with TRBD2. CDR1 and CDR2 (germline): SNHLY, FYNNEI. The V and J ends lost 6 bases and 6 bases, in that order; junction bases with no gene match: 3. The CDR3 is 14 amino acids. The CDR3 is CASRLAGGVDTQYF. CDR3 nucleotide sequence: TGTGCCAGCAGACTAGCGGGAGGGGTGGATACGCAGTATTTT.

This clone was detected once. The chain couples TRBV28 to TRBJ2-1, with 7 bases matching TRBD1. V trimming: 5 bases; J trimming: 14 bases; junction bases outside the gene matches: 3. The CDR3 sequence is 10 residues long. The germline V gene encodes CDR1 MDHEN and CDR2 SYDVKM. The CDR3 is CASSDRVEFF. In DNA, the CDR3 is TGTGCCAGCAGTGACAGGGTTGAGTTCTTC.

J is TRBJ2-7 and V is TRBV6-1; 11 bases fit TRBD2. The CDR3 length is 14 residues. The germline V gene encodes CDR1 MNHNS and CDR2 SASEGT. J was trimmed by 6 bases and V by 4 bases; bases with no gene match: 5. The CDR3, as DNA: TGTGCCAGCAGTGGGGCTAGCGGGAGGCGCGAGCAGTACTTC. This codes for CASSGASGRREQYF.

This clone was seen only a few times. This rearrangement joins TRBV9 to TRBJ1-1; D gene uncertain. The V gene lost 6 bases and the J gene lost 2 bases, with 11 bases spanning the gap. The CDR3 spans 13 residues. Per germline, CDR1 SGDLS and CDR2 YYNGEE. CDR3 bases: TGTGCCAGCAACCTAATAAGAAACACTGAAGCTTTCTTT. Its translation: CASNLIRNTEAFF.

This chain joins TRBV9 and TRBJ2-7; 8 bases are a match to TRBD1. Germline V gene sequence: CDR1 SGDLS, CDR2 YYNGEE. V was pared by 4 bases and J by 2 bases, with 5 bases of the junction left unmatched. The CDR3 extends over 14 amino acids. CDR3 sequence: CASSPDRATYEQYF. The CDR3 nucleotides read TGTGCCAGCAGCCCGGACAGGGCCACCTACGAGCAGTACTTC.

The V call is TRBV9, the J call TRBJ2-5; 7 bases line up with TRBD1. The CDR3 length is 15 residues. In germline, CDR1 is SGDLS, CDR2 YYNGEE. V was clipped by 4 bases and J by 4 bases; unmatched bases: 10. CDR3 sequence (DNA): TGTGCCAGCAGCTCCTTCGACAGGGAAGGAGAGACCCAGTACTTC. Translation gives CASSSFDREGETQYF. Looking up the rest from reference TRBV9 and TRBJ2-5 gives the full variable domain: DSGVTQTPKHLITATGQRVTLRCSPRSGDLSVYWYQQSLDQGLQFLIQYYNGEERAKGNILERFSAQQFPDLHSELNLSSLELGDSALYFCASSSFDREGETQYFGPGTRLLVL.

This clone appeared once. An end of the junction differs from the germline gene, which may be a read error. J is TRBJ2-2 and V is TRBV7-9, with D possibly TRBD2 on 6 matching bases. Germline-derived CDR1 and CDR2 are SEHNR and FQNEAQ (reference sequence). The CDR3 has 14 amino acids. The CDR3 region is CASSLGLGTGGLFF. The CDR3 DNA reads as TGTGCCAGCAGCTTAGGTCTGGGGACCGGGGGGCTGTTTTTT. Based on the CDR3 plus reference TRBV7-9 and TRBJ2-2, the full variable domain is DTGVSQNPRHKITKRGQNVTFRCDPISEHNRLYWYRQTLGQGPEFLTYFQNEAQLEKSRLLSDRFSAERPKGSFSTLEIQRTEQGDSAMYLCASSLGLGTGGLFFGEGSRLTVL.